Given below is one T cell receptor beta chain in context. These data are taken from a study of control samples from healthy donors and cancer patients. Trimming at V came to 3 bases and at J to 4 bases, leaving 4 bases not matched to a gene. The CDR3 covers 15 residues. Germline CDR1 MNHEY, CDR2 SMNVEV (reference sequence). Clones were sequenced by immunoSEQ multiplex PCR, and TCRdb holds only the in-frame ones, with some missing. The table includes 80,000 or so clones, roughly 86% detected once. This sequence joins TRBV27 and TRBJ2-3; 10 nucleotides line up with TRBD1. What was sequenced was blood. This TCR derives from a man aged 45-60 years in good health. CDR3 in amino acids: CASSFSGTGADTQYF. The DNA for the CDR3 is TGTGCCAGCAGTTTCTCCGGGACAGGGGCAGATACGCAGTATTTT.